This T cell receptor (beta chain) was identified in a study of read filtering for tumor transcriptome and immune sequencing. The CDR3 spans 15 residues. The V gene's germline CDR1 is KGHSH and CDR2 LQKENI. With 0 bases removed from V and 1 base from J, the gap between germline ends came to 9 bases. This clonotype was detected many times. Molecular barcoded adaptors covering alpha/delta and beta/gamma chains were used on around 370 ng RNA. MiXCR was run by TCRdb on the reads, yielding one entry per CDR3 protein. The sample gives tens of thousands of distinct CDR3 sequences, 20% to 25% of which show up once; approximately 10% is in the top ten.

Material: a population of CD138-negative cells sorted from bone marrow. The J gene is TRBJ2-5, the V gene TRBV18; TRBD1 is a possible D gene (6 bases). The clonotype was recovered from a donor aged 40 or older with multiple myeloma. CDR3 protein: CASSPPNRVQETQYF. The CDR3 DNA reads as TGTGCCAGCTCACCACCCAACAGGGTCCAAGAGACCCAGTACTTC.